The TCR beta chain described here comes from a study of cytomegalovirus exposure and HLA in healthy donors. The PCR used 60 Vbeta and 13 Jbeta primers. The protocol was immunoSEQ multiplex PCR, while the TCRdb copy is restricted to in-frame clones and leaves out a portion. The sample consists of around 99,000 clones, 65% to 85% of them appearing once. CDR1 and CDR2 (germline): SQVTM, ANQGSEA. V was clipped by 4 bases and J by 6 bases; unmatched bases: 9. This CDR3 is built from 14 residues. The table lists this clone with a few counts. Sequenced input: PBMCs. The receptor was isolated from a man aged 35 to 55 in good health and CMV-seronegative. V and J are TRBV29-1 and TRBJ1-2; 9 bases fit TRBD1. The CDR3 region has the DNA TGCAGCGTTGTGGGGGACAGGGCCCTTCATGGCTACACCTTC. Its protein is CSVVGDRALHGYTF.